This TCR beta chain was identified in a study of T cell repertoires in cytomegalovirus infection. About the study: Selected CMV epitopes included recently identified HLA-C-restricted ones as well as well-studied HLA-B-restricted ones. Evidence of both CMV infection and a matching HLA type came from public TCR beta signatures. Study results and caveats: Dominating the ex vivo response were TCR beta clonotypes that were CMV-specific and HLA-C-restricted. Frequencies of public TCR beta families were cumulated, and this identified carriers of CMV plus the relevant HLA.

About this clonotype: As yet, its antigen is unknown.

J gave up 5 bases and V 1 base, and 6 bases lay outside the gene matches. This CDR3 spans 15 amino acids. TCRdb reanalysed the reads using MiXCR and keeps one entry per CDR3 protein. Among around 430,000 distinct CDR3 sequences listed, under 55% were seen once. The chain couples TRBV12-3 or TRBV12-4 to TRBJ2-7; 9 nucleotides line up with TRBD1. This clonotype was obtained from a human donor in good health (CMV status not recorded). Some clones in this sample may be carry-over from other donors' samples. Sequencing used cultured PBMCs, obtained from culture after CMV antigen stimulation. CDR3 bases: TGTGCCAGCAGTTTAGTCACAGGGGGCTTTGACGAGCAGTACTTC. Protein sequence: CASSLVTGGFDEQYF.